These 30 T cell receptor beta chains were sequenced from one sample in a study of cytomegalovirus exposure and HLA in healthy donors (dated by TCRdb to the late 2010s). The method behind the library was the immunoSEQ multiplex PCR assay. For the multiplex PCR, a mixture combining 60 forward primers for TCR Vbeta segments and 13 reverse primers for TCR Jbeta segments was used. TCRdb took over this immuneACCESS table, retaining in-frame rearrangements with V and J assigned. Such tables are incomplete; in checked studies, under half of the missing clones stem from an unresolved V gene, and the remainder is unexplained. The sample records some 130,000 clones, around 79% of which are singletons. The ten biggest clones cover 6.5% to 8% of the sample. Sequencing was done on a sample of PBMCs. The receptors were gathered from a man aged 35-49 years in good health and CMV-seropositive.

This clone occurred once. This chain links TRBV5-6 with TRBJ2-5, with TRBD2 as a possible D gene (6 bases). The germline V gene encodes CDR1 SGHDT and CDR2 YYEEEE. V lost 10 bases and J lost 2, with 15 bases in between. The CDR3 sequence is 13 residues long. CDR3: CAVSSGPQETQYF. The CDR3 nucleotides read TGTGCCGTCAGCAGCGGGCCTCAAGAGACCCAGTACTTC.

The V call is TRBV18, the J call TRBJ1-5; 8 nucleotides line up with TRBD1. V was clipped by 4 bases and J by 3 bases; unmatched bases: 8. This CDR3 has 16 residues. Germline V gene sequence: CDR1 KGHSH, CDR2 LQKENI. The CDR3 region has the DNA TGTGCCAGCTCACGAGATAGGACAGGGAACAATCAGCCCCAGCATTTT. Translation gives CASSRDRTGNNQPQHF.

Notes on this clone: A read error may produce the germline difference seen at one junction end. J is TRBJ2-7 and V is TRBV7-9; D unresolved. The length of the CDR3 is 12 residues. Germline loops: CDR1 SEHNR, CDR2 FQNEAQ (reference sequence). CDR3 in amino acids: CSSSPSPYEQYF. CDR3 nucleotide sequence: TGTTCCAGCAGCCCCTCCCCCTACGAGCAGTACTTC. The entire variable domain, with the rest obtained from reference TRBV7-9 and TRBJ2-7, is as follows: DTGVSQNPRHKITKRGQNVTFRCDPISEHNRLYWYRQTLGQGPEFLTYFQNEAQLEKSRLLSDRFSAERPKGSFSTLEIQRTEQGDSAMYLCSSSPSPYEQYFGPGTRLTVT.

V is TRBV7-9 and J is TRBJ2-7; D is possibly TRBD2 (5 bases). Germline V lookup: CDR1 SEHNR, CDR2 FQNEAQ (reference sequence). V dropped 0 bases and J dropped 5 bases, with 8 bases sitting between them. The CDR3 runs 13 residues. CDR3 sequence reads: CASSLAQRDEQYF. In DNA, the CDR3 is TGTGCCAGCAGCTTAGCACAGAGGGACGAGCAGTACTTC.

The rearrangement uses TRBV29-1 and TRBJ1-2, with 11 nucleotides matching TRBD1. The CDR3 has 14 amino acids. The junction had 12 bases not matched to a gene; V was cut back by 7 bases and J by 8 bases. Germline CDR1 SQVTM, CDR2 ANQGSEA. The CDR3 protein is CSAGPGQGAGGYTF. As DNA, the CDR3 is TGCAGCGCCGGCCCTGGACAGGGGGCTGGCGGCTACACCTTC. Based on the CDR3 plus reference TRBV29-1 and TRBJ1-2, the full variable domain is SAVISQKPSRDICQRGTSLTIQCQVDSQVTMMFWYRQQPGQSLTLIATANQGSEATYESGFVIDKFPISRPNLTFSTLTVSNMSPEDSSIYLCSAGPGQGAGGYTFGSGTRLTVV.

The chain uses TRBV2 and TRBJ1-5; D call uncertain. The V end was cut by 4 bases, the J end by 5 bases, with 9 bases between. Germline V lookup: CDR1 SNHLY, CDR2 FYNNEI. The CDR3 totals 13 residues. Here the CDR3 DNA reads TGTGCCAGCAGTGTAGAGGAGGATCAGCCCCAGCATTTT. It translates to CASSVEEDQPQHF.

J is TRBJ2-7 and V is TRBV11-3; 8 positions agree with TRBD1. The germline V gene encodes CDR1 SGHNT and CDR2 YENEEA. V shed 5 bases and J 4 bases; nucleotides not matched to a gene: 10. The CDR3 sequence is 15 residues long. The CDR3 here is CASSLTTGVGYEQYF. CDR3 DNA sequence: TGTGCCAGCAGCCTTACGACAGGGGTAGGGTACGAGCAGTACTTC.

The chain uses TRBV6-5 and TRBJ2-7; 11 positions match TRBD1. This CDR3 region has 14 residues. The V segment lost 5 bases and the J segment 2 bases; nucleotides outside the gene matches: 2. The V gene's germline CDR1 is MNHEY and CDR2 SVGAGI. The CDR3, as DNA: TGTGCCAGCAGTCCGGGACAGGGGGCCTACGAGCAGTACTTC. The encoded protein is CASSPGQGAYEQYF.

The rearrangement uses TRBV11-2 and TRBJ1-1, with a tentative D call TRBD1 (5 bases). Deletions cut 3 bases from V and 1 base from J, with 15 bases between. Germline V gene data show CDR1 as SGHAT and CDR2 as FQNNGV. The CDR3 extends over 16 amino acids. DNA of the CDR3: TGTGCCAGCAGCTTCCCCCCCAAGGGGTGGAACACTGAAGCTTTCTTT. Its protein product is CASSFPPKGWNTEAFF.

J is TRBJ2-7 and V is TRBV18, with 7 positions matching TRBD1. There are 13 residues in the CDR3. Unmatched junction bases numbered 5, after V lost 5 bases and J lost 4 bases. CDR1 and CDR2 (germline): KGHSH, LQKENI. CDR3 region: CASSSRDSYEQYF. CDR3 DNA sequence: TGTGCCAGCTCATCACGGGACAGTTACGAGCAGTACTTC.

The gene calls are TRBV28 and TRBJ2-7; possible D gene TRBD1, 5 bases. V was shortened by 3 bases and J by 0 bases, with 12 bases between the two germline ends. CDR1 is MDHEN and CDR2 is SYDVKM in the germline V gene. CDR3 length: 15 amino acids. CDR3 in amino acids: CASSFNRPLSYEQYF. For the CDR3, the DNA is TGTGCCAGCAGTTTTAACAGGCCGCTCTCCTACGAGCAGTACTTC.

The chain uses TRBV27 and TRBJ2-7; 9 bases match TRBD1. The CDR3 extends over 16 amino acids. CDR1 MNHEY and CDR2 SMNVEV come from the germline V gene (reference sequence). J lost 1 base, V lost 7 bases, and 11 bases had no gene match. The CDR3 DNA is TGTGCCAGCACCCCCTCCCGGGGACAGGGTTCCTACGAGCAGTACTTC. The encoded protein is CASTPSRGQGSYEQYF.

This clone was detected once. This chain joins TRBV27 and TRBJ2-1; tentative D call: TRBD2 (6 bases). Germline-derived CDR1 and CDR2 are MNHEY and SMNVEV (reference sequence). V was shortened by 3 bases and J by 7 bases, with 13 bases between the two germline ends. The CDR3 spans 14 residues. The chain's CDR3 is CASSFGLLGNEQFF. The CDR3 DNA reads TGTGCCAGCAGTTTTGGACTATTGGGGAATGAGCAGTTCTTC.

The rearrangement links TRBV6-5 to TRBJ2-5, with a possible D match to TRBD2 (5 bases). Germline V gives CDR1 MNHEY, CDR2 SVGAGI. The germline V and J ends were trimmed by 0 bases and 7 bases, with 15 bases remaining between them. The CDR3 has 15 residues. The CDR3, as DNA: TGTGCCAGCAGTTACTCGAAACTAGATCGAGCGACCCAGTACTTC. It codes for CASSYSKLDRATQYF.

CDR3 in DNA: TGTGCCAGTAGTATGGGTCGGGACTCCTACGAGCAGTACTTC. As protein: CASSMGRDSYEQYF. V usage is TRBV19 and J usage is TRBJ2-7, with D tentatively TRBD2 (5 bases). Germline-derived CDR1 and CDR2 are LNHDA and SQIVND (reference sequence). V was shortened by 3 bases and J by 0 bases, with 9 bases between the two germline ends. The CDR3 has 14 residues.

The V gene is TRBV4-2, the J gene TRBJ1-2; 9 bases line up with TRBD1. V trimming: 0 bases; J trimming: 3 bases; junction bases outside the gene matches: 11. Germline V gene data show CDR1 as LGHNA and CDR2 as YNFKEQ. The CDR3 runs 18 residues. The DNA of the CDR3 is TGTGCCAGCAGCCAAGACGCCGTAGGACAGGGGTCTTACTATGGCTACACCTTC. Amino acids: CASSQDAVGQGSYYGYTF.

This clone occurred once. The chain links TRBV28 to TRBJ1-4; D unclear. The CDR3 covers 14 residues. Trimming removed 11 bases from V and 0 bases from J, with 13 bases in between. Germline lookup yields CDR1 MDHEN and CDR2 SYDVKM. The CDR3 region is CAHSSVATNEKLFF. The CDR3 nucleotides read TGTGCCCACAGCAGTGTCGCAACTAATGAAAAACTGTTTTTT.

This clone was detected a few times. The V and J genes are TRBV15 and TRBJ2-3; D might be TRBD2 (6 bases). With 8 bases removed from V and 0 bases from J, the gap between germline ends came to 9 bases. The CDR3 covers 13 residues. Germline V gene sequence: CDR1 LNHNV, CDR2 YYDKDF (reference sequence). CDR3 nucleotides: TGTGCCACCGGGGAGGTCAGCACAGATACGCAGTATTTT. This sequence encodes CATGEVSTDTQYF.

The rearrangement uses TRBV7-7 and TRBJ2-5; D might be TRBD1 (6 bases). Between the trimmed V and J ends, which lost 2 bases and 0 bases, there was a span of 7 bases. The CDR3 has 14 residues. Germline CDR1 and CDR2: SSHAT and FNYEAQ (reference sequence). The CDR3 is CASSLTGHQETQYF. The DNA for the CDR3 is TGTGCCAGCAGCTTAACAGGGCACCAAGAGACCCAGTACTTC.

The chain joins TRBV28 to TRBJ2-3, with 8 bases identical to TRBD2. The length of the CDR3 is 13 residues. V was pared by 3 bases and J by 15 bases, with 11 bases of the junction left unmatched. Germline-derived CDR1 and CDR2 are MDHEN and SYDVKM. In DNA form, the CDR3 reads TGTGCCAGCAGTTTCGGGGGGGCGGGAGTCCAATATTTT. This translates into CASSFGGAGVQYF.

CDR3 nucleotides: TGCGCCAGCGGATGGACAGCCCGGACTGAAGCTTTCTTT. Protein sequence: CASGWTARTEAFF. The V call is TRBV4-1, the J call TRBJ1-1; possible D gene TRBD1, 6 bases. V was clipped by 8 bases and J by 5 bases, with 15 bases between them. Germline-derived CDR1 and CDR2 are MGHRA and YSYEKL. CDR3 length: 13 residues.

This clone has only a few counts. The chain joins TRBV6-6 to TRBJ1-6; 9 positions agree with TRBD1. With 7 bases clipped from V and 6 bases from J, the junction kept 7 bases outside the gene matches. Germline lookup yields CDR1 MNHNY and CDR2 SVGAGI (reference sequence). The CDR3 is 15 amino acids. Written as DNA, the CDR3 is TGTGCCAGCATAGAAGACAGGGGGTTTAATTCACCCCTCCACTTT. As protein: CASIEDRGFNSPLHF.

V gene TRBV6-5 combines with J gene TRBJ1-2, with D possibly being TRBD1 (5 bases). V was clipped by 7 bases and J by 6 bases, with 15 bases between them. This CDR3 contains 13 residues. The V gene's germline CDR1 is MNHEY and CDR2 SVGAGI. DNA for the CDR3: TGTGCCAGCAATCGTGGGCGGGGGGATGGCTACACCTTC. Its protein product is CASNRGRGDGYTF.

The chain joins TRBV2 to TRBJ2-3; the D gene is possibly TRBD1 (6 bases). The V gene lost 7 bases and the J gene lost 5 bases, with 19 bases spanning the gap. This CDR3 spans 15 amino acids. The V gene's germline CDR1 is SNHLY and CDR2 FYNNEI. The DNA of the CDR3 is TGTGCCAGCATTCACCGGGCAGGGGTGGAAGATACGCAGTATTTT. As protein: CASIHRAGVEDTQYF.

This chain links TRBV9 with TRBJ1-1, with D possibly being TRBD1 (5 bases). The germline gives CDR1 SGDLS, CDR2 YYNGEE. The CDR3 totals 15 residues. V shed 4 bases and J shed 0 bases, with 13 bases lying between them. As DNA, the CDR3 is TGTGCCAGCAGCTCACGACAGACTTTGAACACTGAAGCTTTCTTT. Translation gives CASSSRQTLNTEAFF. Drawing the rest from reference TRBV9 and TRBJ1-1, the complete variable domain is DSGVTQTPKHLITATGQRVTLRCSPRSGDLSVYWYQQSLDQGLQFLIQYYNGEERAKGNILERFSAQQFPDLHSELNLSSLELGDSALYFCASSSRQTLNTEAFFGQGTRLTVV.

The rearrangement uses TRBV30 and TRBJ2-3; a weak D match, TRBD2 (6 bases). Germline V gives CDR1 GTSNPN, CDR2 SVGIG (reference sequence). Between the trimmed V and J ends, which lost 2 bases and 2 bases, there was a span of 14 bases. This CDR3 is 15 amino acids long. For the CDR3, the DNA is TGTGCCTGGAGTCGCGGGGATGGTAACACAGATACGCAGTATTTT. It is translated as CAWSRGDGNTDTQYF.

This chain joins TRBV5-6 and TRBJ2-7; TRBD1 matches 9 bases. Germline V gene data show CDR1 as SGHDT and CDR2 as YYEEEE. The CDR3 sequence is 15 residues long. Trimming at V came to 4 bases and at J to 2 bases, leaving 7 bases not matched to a gene. This CDR3 is CASSQRQGDAYEQYF. CDR3 nucleotides: TGTGCCAGCAGCCAGAGACAGGGGGACGCCTACGAGCAGTACTTC.

The chain joins TRBV6-5 to TRBJ2-5; 12 bases are shared with TRBD2. The CDR3 runs 15 residues. CDR1 and CDR2 (germline): MNHEY, SVGAGI. With V trimmed by 4 bases and J by 11 bases, 11 bases remained unmatched. In nucleotides, the CDR3 is TGTGCCAGCAGTTCTAGGACTAGCGGGACGAGTAAGCAGTACTTC. It codes for CASSSRTSGTSKQYF.

The genes are TRBV9 and TRBJ1-6; possible D gene TRBD1, 6 bases. CDR3 length equals 14 residues. V was clipped by 3 bases and J by 8 bases, with 12 bases between them. Germline CDR1 reads SGDLS; CDR2 reads YYNGEE. CDR3 nucleotide sequence: TGTGCCAGCAGCGGTACAGGGTTGGATTCACCCCTCCACTTT. It translates to CASSGTGLDSPLHF. Based on the CDR3 plus reference TRBV9 and TRBJ1-6, the full variable domain is DSGVTQTPKHLITATGQRVTLRCSPRSGDLSVYWYQQSLDQGLQFLIQYYNGEERAKGNILERFSAQQFPDLHSELNLSSLELGDSALYFCASSGTGLDSPLHFGNGTRLTVT.

The V gene is TRBV19, the J gene TRBJ2-6; 7 nucleotides agree with TRBD1. Per the germline V gene, CDR1 is LNHDA and CDR2 is SQIVND (reference sequence). With 5 bases clipped from V and 5 bases from J, the junction kept 15 bases outside the gene matches. The CDR3 has 18 residues. The CDR3 here is CASSFWDRYARRANVLTF. The CDR3, as DNA: TGTGCCAGTAGTTTTTGGGACAGATATGCTCGGAGGGCCAACGTCCTGACTTTC. Full variable domain (remainder filled in from reference TRBV19 and TRBJ2-6): DGGITQSPKYLFRKEGQNVTLSCEQNLNHDAMYWYRQDPGQGLRLIYYSQIVNDFQKGDIAEGYSVSREKKESFPLTVTSAQKNPTAFYLCASSFWDRYARRANVLTFGAGSRLTVL.